What follows are 17 T cell receptor beta chains derived from one specimen sequenced in a study of monozygotic twins with inflammatory bowel disease. TCRdb reprocessed the 5' RACE reads and keeps a single row for each CDR3 protein, giving no DNA. The repertoire table contains approximately 120,000 distinct CDR3 sequences. The source material was blood. These receptors all stem from a human donor with ulcerative colitis or Crohn's disease, or a healthy co-twin of an affected twin (not recorded which).

The rearrangement uses TRBV11-2 and TRBJ2-5; TCRdb returns TRBD1, unconfirmable since there is no DNA. The germline V gene has CDR1 SGHAT and CDR2 FQNNGV. This CDR3 contains 16 residues. CDR3 loop: CASSTRTGRGQETQYF.

The chain is built from TRBV21-1 and TRBJ1-5. TRBV21-1 is flagged as a pseudogene. CDR3 size: 11 residues. This CDR3 is CASSNKQPQHF.

The rearrangement uses TRBV9 and TRBJ2-1. Germline-derived CDR1 and CDR2 are SGDLS and YYNGEE. The CDR3 runs to 13 residues. The CDR3 loop is CASSVYSQGEQFF.

The chain recombines TRBV7-2 with TRBJ1-2; TCRdb designates TRBD1, a call that cannot be tested without DNA. CDR1 and CDR2 from the germline V gene are SGHTA and FQGNSA. CDR3 size: 14 residues. CDR3 amino acids: CASSLDRGLAGYTF. The variable domain in full, completed from reference TRBV7-2 and TRBJ1-2, reads GAGVSQSPSNKVTEKGKDVELRCDPISGHTALYWYRQSLGQGLEFLIYFQGNSAPDKSGLPSDRFSAERTGGSVSTLTIQRTQQEDSAVYLCASSLDRGLAGYTFGSGTRLTVV.

The chain has TRBV3-1 and TRBJ2-7; TCRdb's D call, TRBD1, is unchecked because there is no DNA. The length of the CDR3 is 16 residues. Germline lookup yields CDR1 LGHDT and CDR2 YNNKEL (reference sequence). This chain's CDR3 is CASSQGRGIRSYEQYF.

The rearrangement links TRBV28 to TRBJ2-2; TCRdb's assignment of TRBD1 cannot be checked, as there is no DNA. CDR3 size: 14 residues. Germline V gene data show CDR1 as MDHEN and CDR2 as SYDVKM. This CDR3 reads CASSSPSWPGELFF.

The rearrangement links TRBV7-3 to TRBJ2-3; TCRdb reports TRBD1, a call that lacks DNA to check it against. The germline CDR1 and CDR2 sequences are SGHTA and FQGTGA. This CDR3 has 21 residues. The CDR3 is CASSLSPLREGGGRSTDTQYF.

The rearrangement uses TRBV4-1 and TRBJ1-2. The CDR3 has 14 amino acids. Looked up from germline, CDR1 is MGHRA and CDR2 is YSYEKL. The CDR3 reads CASSQVPINYGYTF.

V gene TRBV7-2 combines with J gene TRBJ2-2. The CDR3 has 15 residues. Germline V gene data show CDR1 as SGHTA and CDR2 as FQGNSA. The CDR3 is CASRFSGREAGELFF.

The chain joins TRBV2 to TRBJ2-1; TCRdb's assignment of TRBD2 cannot be checked, as there is no DNA. The CDR3 spans 13 residues. The germline gives CDR1 SNHLY, CDR2 FYNNEI. CDR3 in amino acids: CASSQREFNEQFF.

V usage is TRBV5-1 and J usage is TRBJ2-5; with no DNA, the TCRdb D assignment of TRBD1 cannot be verified. The length of the CDR3 is 15 residues. The V gene's germline CDR1 is SGHRS and CDR2 YFSETQ. The CDR3: CASSLNAGRGETQYF. Together with reference TRBV5-1 and TRBJ2-5, the CDR3 gives the full variable domain: KAGVTQTPRYLIKTRGQQVTLSCSPISGHRSVSWYQQTPGQGLQFLFEYFSETQRNKGNFPGRFSGRQFSNSRSEMNVSTLELGDSALYLCASSLNAGRGETQYFGPGTRLLVL.

The chain combines TRBV23-1 with TRBJ2-3; TCRdb's assignment of TRBD1 cannot be checked, as there is no DNA. TRBV23-1 is identified as an open reading frame with a role that is uncertain. The CDR3 runs to 18 residues. The CDR3 reads CASSRLGVRDLSTDTQYF.

The rearrangement joins TRBV19 to TRBJ2-5; TCRdb calls TRBD2, which cannot be checked without DNA. The CDR3 totals 15 residues. In germline, CDR1 is LNHDA, CDR2 SQIVND (reference sequence). CDR3 loop: CASRSGSGRQETQYF. The full variable domain, its missing parts supplied by reference TRBV19 and TRBJ2-5, is DGGITQSPKYLFRKEGQNVTLSCEQNLNHDAMYWYRQDPGQGLRLIYYSQIVNDFQKGDIAEGYSVSREKKESFPLTVTSAQKNPTAFYLCASRSGSGRQETQYFGPGTRLLVL.

V and J are TRBV6-5 and TRBJ1-1; the D call from TCRdb, TRBD1, cannot be confirmed without DNA. Per germline, CDR1 MNHEY and CDR2 SVGAGI. This CDR3 region has 13 residues. CDR3 amino acids: CASRAPGQTEAFF.

CDR3 in amino acids: CASSYGGGTYNEQFF. The gene calls are TRBV6-5 and TRBJ2-1; without DNA, the TCRdb call of TRBD1 cannot be checked. Per the germline V gene, CDR1 is MNHEY and CDR2 is SVGAGI. The CDR3 runs 15 residues.

The chain uses TRBV2 and TRBJ1-1; the D call from TCRdb, TRBD1, cannot be confirmed without DNA. The CDR3 runs 13 residues. In germline, CDR1 is SNHLY, CDR2 FYNNEI. CDR3 region: CASSDRGNTEAFF.

The chain joins TRBV13 to TRBJ2-7; lacking DNA, the TRBD1 call made by TCRdb goes unchecked. Per the germline V gene, CDR1 is PRHDT and CDR2 is FYEKMQ (reference sequence). The CDR3 consists of 12 residues. This CDR3 is CASSLQRGEQYF.